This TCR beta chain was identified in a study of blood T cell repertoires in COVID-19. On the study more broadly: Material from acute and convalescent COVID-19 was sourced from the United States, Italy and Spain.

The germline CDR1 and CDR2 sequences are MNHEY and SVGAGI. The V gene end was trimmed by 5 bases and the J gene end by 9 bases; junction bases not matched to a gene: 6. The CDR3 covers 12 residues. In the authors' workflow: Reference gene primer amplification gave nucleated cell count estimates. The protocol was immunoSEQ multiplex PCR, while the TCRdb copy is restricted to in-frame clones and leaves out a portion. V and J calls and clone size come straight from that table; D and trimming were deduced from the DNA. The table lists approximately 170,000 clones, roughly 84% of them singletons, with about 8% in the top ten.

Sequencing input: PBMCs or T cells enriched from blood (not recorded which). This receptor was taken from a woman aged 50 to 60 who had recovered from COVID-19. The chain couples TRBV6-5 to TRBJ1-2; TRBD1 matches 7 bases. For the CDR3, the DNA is TGTGCCAGCAGTCACCCGGACAGGAGCTACACCTTC. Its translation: CASSHPDRSYTF.